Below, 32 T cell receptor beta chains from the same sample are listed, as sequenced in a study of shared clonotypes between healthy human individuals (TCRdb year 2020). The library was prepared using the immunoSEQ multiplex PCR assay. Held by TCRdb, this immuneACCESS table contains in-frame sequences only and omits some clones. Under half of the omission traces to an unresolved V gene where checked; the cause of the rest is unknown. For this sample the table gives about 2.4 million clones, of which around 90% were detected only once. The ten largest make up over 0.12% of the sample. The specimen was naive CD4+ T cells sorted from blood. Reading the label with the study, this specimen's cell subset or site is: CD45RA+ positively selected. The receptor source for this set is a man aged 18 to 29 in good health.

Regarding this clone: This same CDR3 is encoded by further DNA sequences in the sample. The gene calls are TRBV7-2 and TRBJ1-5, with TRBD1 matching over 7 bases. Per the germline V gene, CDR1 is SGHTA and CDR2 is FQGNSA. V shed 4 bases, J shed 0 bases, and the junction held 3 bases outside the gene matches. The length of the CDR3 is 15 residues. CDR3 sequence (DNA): TGTGCCAGCAGCTCGGGACAGAGTAGCAATCAGCCCCAGCATTTT. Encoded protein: CASSSGQSSNQPQHF.

The CDR3 DNA is TGTGCCAGCAGTGATTTGTGGACAGTGAGCTCCTACGAGCAGTACTTC. Protein sequence: CASSDLWTVSSYEQYF. This rearrangement joins TRBV2 to TRBJ2-7, with TRBD1 as a possible D gene (6 bases). V was trimmed by 3 bases and J by 0 bases, leaving 15 bases between them. The CDR3 spans 16 residues. Germline V gives CDR1 SNHLY, CDR2 FYNNEI. The full variable domain, its missing parts supplied by reference TRBV2 and TRBJ2-7, is EPEVTQTPSHQVTQMGQEVILRCVPISNHLYFYWYRQILGQKVEFLVSFYNNEISEKSEIFDDQFSVERPDGSNFTLKIRSTKLEDSAMYFCASSDLWTVSSYEQYFGPGTRLTVT.

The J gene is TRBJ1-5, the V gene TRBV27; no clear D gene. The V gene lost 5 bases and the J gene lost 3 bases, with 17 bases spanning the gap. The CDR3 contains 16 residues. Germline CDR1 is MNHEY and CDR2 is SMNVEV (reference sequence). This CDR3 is CASSPWFGFDNQPQHF. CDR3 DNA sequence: TGTGCCAGCAGTCCTTGGTTTGGGTTCGACAATCAGCCCCAGCATTTT.

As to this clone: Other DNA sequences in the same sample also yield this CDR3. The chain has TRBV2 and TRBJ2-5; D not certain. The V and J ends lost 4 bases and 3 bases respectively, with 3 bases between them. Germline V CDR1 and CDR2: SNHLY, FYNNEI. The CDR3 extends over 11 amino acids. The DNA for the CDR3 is TGTGCCAGCAGTGCCGAAGAGACCCAGTACTTC. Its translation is CASSAEETQYF.

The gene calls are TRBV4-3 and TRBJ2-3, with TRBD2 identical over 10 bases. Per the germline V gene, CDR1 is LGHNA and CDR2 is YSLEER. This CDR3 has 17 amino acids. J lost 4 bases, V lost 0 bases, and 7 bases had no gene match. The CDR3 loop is CASSQDNLAGESDTQYF. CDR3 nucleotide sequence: TGCGCCAGCAGCCAAGATAACCTAGCGGGAGAATCAGATACGCAGTATTTT.

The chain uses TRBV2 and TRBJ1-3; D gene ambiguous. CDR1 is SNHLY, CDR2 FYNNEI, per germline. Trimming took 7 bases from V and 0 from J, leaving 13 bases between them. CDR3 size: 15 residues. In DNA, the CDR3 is TGTGCCAGCACCAGGACCGCTAACTCTGGAAACACCATATATTTT. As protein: CASTRTANSGNTIYF.

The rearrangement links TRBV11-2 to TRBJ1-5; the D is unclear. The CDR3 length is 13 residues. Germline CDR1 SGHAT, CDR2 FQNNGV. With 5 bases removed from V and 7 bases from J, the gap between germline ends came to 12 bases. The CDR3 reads CASSPGREQPQHF. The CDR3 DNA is TGTGCCAGCAGCCCGGGGAGGGAACAGCCCCAGCATTTT.

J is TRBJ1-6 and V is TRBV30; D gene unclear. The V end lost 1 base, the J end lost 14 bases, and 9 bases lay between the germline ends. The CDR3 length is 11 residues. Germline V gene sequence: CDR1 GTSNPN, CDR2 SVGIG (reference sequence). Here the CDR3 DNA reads TGTGCCTGGAGTGCGGGTCTTTCCCTCCACTTT. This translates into CAWSAGLSLHF.

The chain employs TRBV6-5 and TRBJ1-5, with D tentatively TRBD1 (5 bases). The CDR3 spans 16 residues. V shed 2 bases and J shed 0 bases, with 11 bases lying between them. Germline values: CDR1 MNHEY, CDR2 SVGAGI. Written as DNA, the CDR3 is TGTGCCAGCAGTTACCTGGGACCGGATAGCAATCAGCCCCAGCATTTT. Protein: CASSYLGPDSNQPQHF.

The CDR3 spells CASSQDRMTQYF. The DNA for the CDR3 is TGTGCCAGCAGCCAAGACCGGATGACCCAGTACTTC. The chain carries TRBV14 and TRBJ2-5; the D is unclear. V gave up 0 bases and J gave up 7 bases, with 6 bases separating them. Germline values: CDR1 SGHDN, CDR2 FVKESK. The CDR3 runs to 12 residues.

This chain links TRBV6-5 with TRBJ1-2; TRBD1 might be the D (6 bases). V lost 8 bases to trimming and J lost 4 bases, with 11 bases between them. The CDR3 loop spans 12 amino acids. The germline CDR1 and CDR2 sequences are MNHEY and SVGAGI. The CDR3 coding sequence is TGTGCCAGCGTGGGAGGGGGCTATGGCTACACCTTC. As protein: CASVGGGYGYTF.

The CDR3 nucleotides read TGTGCCAGCGGGCAGGGGTACGAGCAGTACTTC. It encodes CASGQGYEQYF. The chain carries TRBV6-5 and TRBJ2-5, with D possibly TRBD1 on 6 matching bases. The J call is in doubt because the DNA end fits TRBJ2-7 better. Germline-derived CDR1 and CDR2 are MNHEY and SVGAGI. This CDR3 region has 11 residues.

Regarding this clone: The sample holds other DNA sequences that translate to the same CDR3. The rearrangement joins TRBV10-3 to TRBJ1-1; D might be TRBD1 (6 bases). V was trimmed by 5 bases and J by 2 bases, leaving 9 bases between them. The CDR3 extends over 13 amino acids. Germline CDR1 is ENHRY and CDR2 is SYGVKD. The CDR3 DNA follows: TGTGCCATCAGTCGGGACACCAACACTGAAGCTTTCTTT. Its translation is CAISRDTNTEAFF.

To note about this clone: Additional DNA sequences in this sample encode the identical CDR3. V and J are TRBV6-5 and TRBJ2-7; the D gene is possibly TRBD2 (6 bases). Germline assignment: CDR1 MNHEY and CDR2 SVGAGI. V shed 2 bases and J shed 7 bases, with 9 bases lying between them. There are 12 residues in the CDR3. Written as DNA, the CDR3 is TGTGCCAGCAGTTACGGGGGAGGTGAGCAGTACTTC. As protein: CASSYGGGEQYF.

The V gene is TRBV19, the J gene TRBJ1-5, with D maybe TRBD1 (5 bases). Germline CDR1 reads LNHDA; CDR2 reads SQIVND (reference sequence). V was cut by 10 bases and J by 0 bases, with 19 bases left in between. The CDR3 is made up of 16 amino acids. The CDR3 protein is CATNGDDRDSNQPQHF. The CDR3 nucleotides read TGTGCCACCAACGGAGATGACAGAGATAGCAATCAGCCCCAGCATTTT.

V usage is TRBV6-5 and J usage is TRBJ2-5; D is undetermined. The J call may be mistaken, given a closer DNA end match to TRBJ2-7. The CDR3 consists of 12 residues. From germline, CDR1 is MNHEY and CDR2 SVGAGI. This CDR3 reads CASSRQTHEQYF. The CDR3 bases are TGTGCCAGCAGCCGACAAACCCACGAGCAGTACTTC.

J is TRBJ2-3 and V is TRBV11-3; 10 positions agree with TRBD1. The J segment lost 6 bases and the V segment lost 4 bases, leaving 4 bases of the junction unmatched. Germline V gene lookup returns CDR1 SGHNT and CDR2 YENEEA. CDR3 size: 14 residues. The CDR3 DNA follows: TGTGCCAGCAGCTCGGGACAGGGGAGGGATACGCAGTATTTT. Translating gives CASSSGQGRDTQYF.

The CDR3 reads CASSLSGVQPQHF. The DNA for the CDR3 is TGTGCCAGCAGCTTATCTGGTGTTCAGCCCCAGCATTTT. This chain connects TRBV13 to TRBJ1-5; D ambiguous. CDR1 and CDR2 (germline): PRHDT, FYEKMQ (reference sequence). The CDR3 is made up of 13 amino acids. V was clipped by 2 bases and J by 6 bases, with 8 bases between them.

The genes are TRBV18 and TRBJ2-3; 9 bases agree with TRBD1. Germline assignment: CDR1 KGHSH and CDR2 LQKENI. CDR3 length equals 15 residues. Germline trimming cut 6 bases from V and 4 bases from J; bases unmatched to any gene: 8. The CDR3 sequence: CASSRRQGVSDTQYF. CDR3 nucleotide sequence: TGTGCCAGCTCTCGGAGACAGGGGGTATCAGATACGCAGTATTTT.

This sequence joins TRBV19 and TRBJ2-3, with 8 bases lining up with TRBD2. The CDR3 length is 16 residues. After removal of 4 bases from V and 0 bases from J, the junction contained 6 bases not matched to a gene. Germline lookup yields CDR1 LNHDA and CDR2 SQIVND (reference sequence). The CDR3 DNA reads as TGTGCCAGTAGTAGGGCGGCGGGGGGAAGCACAGATACGCAGTATTTT. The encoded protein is CASSRAAGGSTDTQYF.

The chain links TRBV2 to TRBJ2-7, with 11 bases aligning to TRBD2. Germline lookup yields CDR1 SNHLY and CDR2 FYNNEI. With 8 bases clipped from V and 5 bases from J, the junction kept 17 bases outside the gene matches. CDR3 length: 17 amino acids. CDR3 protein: CASLLKYSGRALDEQYF. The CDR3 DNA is TGTGCCAGCCTTCTCAAATATAGCGGGAGGGCCCTCGACGAGCAGTACTTC.

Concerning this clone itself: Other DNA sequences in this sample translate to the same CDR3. CDR3 in DNA: TGTGCCAGCTCCCCCGGACAGGGCCCCTACGAGCAGTACTTC. Translation: CASSPGQGPYEQYF. The rearrangement joins TRBV18 to TRBJ2-7; 8 bases align to TRBD1. This CDR3 spans 14 amino acids. Germline-derived CDR1 and CDR2 are KGHSH and LQKENI. J was trimmed by 2 bases and V by 6 bases; bases with no gene match: 6.

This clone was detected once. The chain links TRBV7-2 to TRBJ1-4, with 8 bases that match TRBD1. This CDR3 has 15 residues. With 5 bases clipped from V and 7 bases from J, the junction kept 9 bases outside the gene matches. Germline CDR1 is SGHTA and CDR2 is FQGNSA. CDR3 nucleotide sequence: TGTGCCAGCAGCGGGGCAGGACAGGGTTTTGAAAAACTGTTTTTT. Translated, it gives CASSGAGQGFEKLFF.

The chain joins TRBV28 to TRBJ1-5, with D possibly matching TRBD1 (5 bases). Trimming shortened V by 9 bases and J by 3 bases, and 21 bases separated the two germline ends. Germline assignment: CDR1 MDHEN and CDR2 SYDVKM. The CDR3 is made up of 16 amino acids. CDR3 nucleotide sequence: TGTGCCAGTCTCCCCTCTGGCCGGGGGGTCAATCAGCCCCAGCATTTT. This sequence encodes CASLPSGRGVNQPQHF.

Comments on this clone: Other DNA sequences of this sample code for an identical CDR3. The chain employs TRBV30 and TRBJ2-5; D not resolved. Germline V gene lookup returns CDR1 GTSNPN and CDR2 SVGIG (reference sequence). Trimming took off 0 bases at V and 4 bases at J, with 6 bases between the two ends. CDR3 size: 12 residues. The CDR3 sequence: CAWSVLRETQYF. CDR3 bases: TGTGCCTGGAGTGTACTGAGAGAGACCCAGTACTTC.

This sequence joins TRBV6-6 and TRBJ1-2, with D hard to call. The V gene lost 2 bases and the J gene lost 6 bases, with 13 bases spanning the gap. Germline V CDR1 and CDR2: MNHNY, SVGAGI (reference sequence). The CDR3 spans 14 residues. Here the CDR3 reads CASSYPATGDGYTF. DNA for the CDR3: TGTGCCAGCAGTTACCCCGCTACCGGAGATGGCTACACCTTC.

CDR3 sequence reads: CASSQERDLPVGEQYF. The CDR3, as DNA: TGCGCCAGCAGCCAAGAGAGGGACCTTCCTGTCGGCGAGCAGTACTTC. J is TRBJ2-7 and V is TRBV4-1; D is possibly TRBD1 or TRBD2 (5 bases each). The CDR3 contains 16 residues. Looked up from germline, CDR1 is MGHRA and CDR2 is YSYEKL. The V end was cut by 0 bases, the J end by 6 bases, with 18 bases between.

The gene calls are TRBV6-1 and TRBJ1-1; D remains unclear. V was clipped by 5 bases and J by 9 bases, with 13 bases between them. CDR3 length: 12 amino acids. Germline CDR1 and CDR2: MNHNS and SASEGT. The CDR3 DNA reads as TGTGCCAGCAGTTTAGGATCCGGTCAAGCTTTCTTT. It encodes CASSLGSGQAFF.

The CDR3, as DNA: TGTGCCAGCGTTCACCGGGACCCGAGGTACGAGCAGTACTTC. Encoded protein: CASVHRDPRYEQYF. The genes are TRBV9 and TRBJ2-7; the D gene could be TRBD1 or TRBD2 (5 bases each). The germline V gene has CDR1 SGDLS and CDR2 YYNGEE. The CDR3 has 14 residues. V dropped 7 bases and J dropped 4 bases, with 18 bases sitting between them.

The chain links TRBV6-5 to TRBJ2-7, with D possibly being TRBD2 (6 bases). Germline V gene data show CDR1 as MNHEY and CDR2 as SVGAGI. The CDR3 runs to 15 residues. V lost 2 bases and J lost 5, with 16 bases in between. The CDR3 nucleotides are TGTGCCAGCAGTTACGGTCTAGCGACGGCCCACGAGCAGTACTTC. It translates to CASSYGLATAHEQYF.

CDR3 loop: CAWSPIFTEAFF. CDR3 bases: TGTGCCTGGAGTCCCATTTTCACTGAAGCTTTCTTT. The chain recombines TRBV30 with TRBJ1-1; D call uncertain. CDR3 length equals 12 residues. The germline CDR1 and CDR2 sequences are GTSNPN and SVGIG (reference sequence). Trimming pared 2 bases from V and 4 bases from J, leaving 8 bases between.

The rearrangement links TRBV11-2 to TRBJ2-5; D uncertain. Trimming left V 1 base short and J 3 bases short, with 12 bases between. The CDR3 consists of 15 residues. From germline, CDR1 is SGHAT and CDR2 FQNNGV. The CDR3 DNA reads TGTGCCAGCAGCTTAGCCCCTGAGAAGAAAGAGACCCAGTACTTC. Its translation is CASSLAPEKKETQYF.